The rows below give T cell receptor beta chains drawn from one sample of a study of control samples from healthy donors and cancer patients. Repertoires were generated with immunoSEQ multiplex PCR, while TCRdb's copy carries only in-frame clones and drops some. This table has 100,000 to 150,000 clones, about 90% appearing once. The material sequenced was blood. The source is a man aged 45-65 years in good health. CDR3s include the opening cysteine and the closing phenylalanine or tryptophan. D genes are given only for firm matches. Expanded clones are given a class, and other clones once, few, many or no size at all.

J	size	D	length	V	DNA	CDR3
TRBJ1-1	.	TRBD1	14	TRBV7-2	TGTGCCAGCAGCGTACGGGACAGCTACACTGAAGCTTTCTTT	CASSVRDSYTEAFF
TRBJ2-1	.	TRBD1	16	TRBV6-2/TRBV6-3	TGTGCCAGCAGTTACCGGGGACAGCTTCCCTACAATGAGCAGTTCTTC	CASSYRGQLPYNEQFF
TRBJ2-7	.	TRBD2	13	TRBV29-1	TGCAGCGTTGACCCACTAGCGTCAGGGGAGCAGTACTTC	CSVDPLASGEQYF
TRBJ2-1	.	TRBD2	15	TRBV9	TGTGCCAGCAGCGGAAGCGGGGGGGCGTTGGATGAGCAGTTCTTC	CASSGSGGALDEQFF
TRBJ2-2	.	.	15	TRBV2	TGTGCCAGCAGTGAAGCAGGGATAAACACCGGGGAGCTGTTTTTT	CASSEAGINTGELFF
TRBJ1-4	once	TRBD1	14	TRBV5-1	TGCGCCAGCAGCCTGGGACAGTCAAATGAAAAACTGTTTTTT	CASSLGQSNEKLFF
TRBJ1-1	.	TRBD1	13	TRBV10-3	TGTGCCATCAGCATGGGACAGAACTCTGAAGCTTTCTTT	CAISMGQNSEAFF
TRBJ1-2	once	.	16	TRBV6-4	TGTGCCAGCAGTGACCACCAGGGATTTGGAAGCTATGGCTACACCTTC	CASSDHQGFGSYGYTF
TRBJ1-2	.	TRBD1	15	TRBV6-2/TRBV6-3	TGTGCCAGCAGTTACTGGACAGGGCCTAACTATGGCTACACCTTC	CASSYWTGPNYGYTF
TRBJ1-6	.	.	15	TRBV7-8	TGTGCCAGCAGCTTAGATTCAGGGTTTAATTCACCCCTCCACTTT	CASSLDSGFNSPLHF
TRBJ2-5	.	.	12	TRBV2	TGTGCCAGCAGTCGCGGGGAAGAGACCCAGTACTTC	CASSRGEETQYF
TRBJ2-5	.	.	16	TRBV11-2	TGTGCCAGCAGCATCCTAAACGGACGGTCCCAAGAGACCCAGTACTTC	CASSILNGRSQETQYF
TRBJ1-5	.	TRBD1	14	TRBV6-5	TGTGCCAGCAGAAAACAGGGGTTCGGCCAGCCCCAGCATTTT	CASRKQGFGQPQHF
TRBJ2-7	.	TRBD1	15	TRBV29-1	TGCAGCGTTGAAGTAAGAGGGACAGGGGGCTACGAGCAGTACTTC	CSVEVRGTGGYEQYF
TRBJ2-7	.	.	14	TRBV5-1	TGCGCCAGCAGCGCAGGCACCGTTCACTGGGAGCAGTACTTC	CASSAGTVHWEQYF
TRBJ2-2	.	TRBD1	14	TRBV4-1	TGCGCCAGCAGCCCCAACAGGGGATCCGGGGAGCTGTTTTTT	CASSPNRGSGELFF
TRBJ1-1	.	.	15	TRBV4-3	TGCGCCAGCAGCCAAGAATGGTCCCAGGGAATAGGAGCTTTCTTT	CASSQEWSQGIGAFF
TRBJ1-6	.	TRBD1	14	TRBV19	TGTGCCAGTAGTATCGAACAGGGGGGTTCACCCCTCCACTTT	CASSIEQGGSPLHF
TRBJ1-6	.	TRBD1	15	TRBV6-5	TGTGCCAGCAGACTACAACAGGGGTATAATTCACCCCTCCACTTT	CASRLQQGYNSPLHF
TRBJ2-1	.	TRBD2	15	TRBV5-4	TGTGCCAGCAGCCGGACTAGCGGGGGGGTCTATGAGCAGTTCTTC	CASSRTSGGVYEQFF
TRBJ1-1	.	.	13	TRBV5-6	TGTGCCAGCAGCTTGAGGGGGGGGGCTGAAGCTTTCTTT	CASSLRGGAEAFF
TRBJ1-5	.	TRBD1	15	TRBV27	TGTGCCAGCAGTTCGCTAGGGACAGGGGATCAGCCCCAACATTTT	CASSSLGTGDQPQHF
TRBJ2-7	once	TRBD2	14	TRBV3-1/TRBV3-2	TGTGCCAGCAGCCAAAGGGGAGGGACCTACGAGCAGTACTTC	CASSQRGGTYEQYF
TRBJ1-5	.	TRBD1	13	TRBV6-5	TGTGCCAGCCTGACAGGGCCCAATCAGCCCCAGCATTTT	CASLTGPNQPQHF
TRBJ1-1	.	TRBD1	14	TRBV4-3	TGCGCCAGCAGCCAAGCTTCACAGGGGGGCGTAGCTTTCTTT	CASSQASQGGVAFF
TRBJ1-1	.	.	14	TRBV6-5	TGTGCCAGCAGTTACTCACTCAAGAACACTGAAGCTTTCTTT	CASSYSLKNTEAFF
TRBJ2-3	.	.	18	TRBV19	TGTGCCAGTAGTATCATCCCCGCCAGCATTTCTAGCACAGATACGCAGTATTTT	CASSIIPASISSTDTQYF
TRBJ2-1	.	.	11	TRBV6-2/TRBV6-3	TGTGCCAGCAGTTGGGCCGGTGAGCAGTTCTTC	CASSWAGEQFF
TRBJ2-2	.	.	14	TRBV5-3	TGTGCCAGAAGCTACTTCGTGACGGACGGGGAGCTGTTTTTT	CARSYFVTDGELFF
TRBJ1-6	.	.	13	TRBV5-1	TGCGCCAGCAGGGGGGTCGAGAATTCACCCCTCCACTTT	CASRGVENSPLHF
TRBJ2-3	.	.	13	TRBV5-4	TGTGCCAGCAGCTTGGAGGGGGGGGATACGCAGTATTTT	CASSLEGGDTQYF
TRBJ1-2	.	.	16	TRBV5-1	TGCGCCAGCAGCTTGGATGGACCTGGCCCCAACTATGGCTACACCTTC	CASSLDGPGPNYGYTF
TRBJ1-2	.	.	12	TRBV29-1	TGCAGCGTTAAGATGGGGTCCTATGGCTACACCTTC	CSVKMGSYGYTF
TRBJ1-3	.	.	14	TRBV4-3	TGCGCCAGCAGCTACAGGGCGTCTGGAAACACCATATATTTT	CASSYRASGNTIYF
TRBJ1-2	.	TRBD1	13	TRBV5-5	TGTGCCAGCAGCGATCGGACAGGGAATGGCTACACCTTC	CASSDRTGNGYTF
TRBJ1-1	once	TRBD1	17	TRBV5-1	TGCGCCAGCAGCTTAGGGGGCGTCGGGTCGAGTTGGACTGAAGCTTTCTTT	CASSLGGVGSSWTEAFF
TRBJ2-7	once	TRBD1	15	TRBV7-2	TGTGCCAGCAGCTCCCGGACAGGAACTACCTACGAGCAGTACTTC	CASSSRTGTTYEQYF
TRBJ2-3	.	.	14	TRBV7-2	TGTGCCAGCAGCTTAGTGGGAAGCACAGATACGCAGTATTTT	CASSLVGSTDTQYF
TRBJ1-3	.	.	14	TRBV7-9	TGTGCCAGCAGCCTCCATAGCGGGGGAAACACCATATATTTT	CASSLHSGGNTIYF
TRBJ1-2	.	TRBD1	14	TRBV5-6	TGTGCCAGCAGCGGGGACAGGGGTAACTATGGCTACACCTTC	CASSGDRGNYGYTF
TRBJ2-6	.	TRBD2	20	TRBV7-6	TGTGCCAGCAGCTTACCCTTAGCCGAGACTAGCGGGGTAGGGGCCAACGTCCTGACTTTC	CASSLPLAETSGVGANVLTF
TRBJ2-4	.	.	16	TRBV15	TGTGCCACCACCTGGGGACCGAAACTAGCCAAAAACATTCAGTACTTC	CATTWGPKLAKNIQYF
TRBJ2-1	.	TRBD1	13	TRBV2	TGTGCCAGCAGTGAAAACAGGGGGAATGAGCAGTTCTTC	CASSENRGNEQFF
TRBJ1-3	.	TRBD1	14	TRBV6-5	TGTGCCAGTGGGGGACAGATCTCTGGAAACACCATATATTTT	CASGGQISGNTIYF
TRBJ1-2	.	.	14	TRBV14	TGTGCCAGCAGCCCCATGACAGAATACTATGGCTACACCTTC	CASSPMTEYYGYTF
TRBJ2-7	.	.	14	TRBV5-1	TGCGCCAGCAGCTTGCGGACACTGGGCTACGAGCAGTACTTC	CASSLRTLGYEQYF
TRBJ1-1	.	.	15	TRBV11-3	TGTGCCAGCAGCGGGACGGGACACTTGAACACTGAAGCTTTCTTT	CASSGTGHLNTEAFF
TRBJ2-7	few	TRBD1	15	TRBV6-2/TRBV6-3	TGTGCCAGCAGTGACAGGACAGGGTCCTCCTACGAGCAGTACTTC	CASSDRTGSSYEQYF
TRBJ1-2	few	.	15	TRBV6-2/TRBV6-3	TGTGCCAGCAGTTACGAATCGACGGGCCCAGCTGGCTACACCTTC	CASSYESTGPAGYTF
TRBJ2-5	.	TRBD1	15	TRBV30	TGTGCCTGGAGTGTACGGGGACAGGGGGGGGAGACCCAGTACTTC	CAWSVRGQGGETQYF
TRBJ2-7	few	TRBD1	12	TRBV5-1	TGCGCCAGCATAGGGACAGGCTACGAGCAGTACTTC	CASIGTGYEQYF
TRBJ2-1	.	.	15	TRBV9	TGTGCCAGCAGCACGGGACGGGGGACCTACAATGAGCAGTTCTTC	CASSTGRGTYNEQFF
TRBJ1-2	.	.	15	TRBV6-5	TGTGCCAGCAGTACGAAGGGGGGGTTCGACTATGGCTACACCTTC	CASSTKGGFDYGYTF
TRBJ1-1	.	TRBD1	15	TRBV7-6	TGTGCCAGCAGCTTAGCCAGGACAGGGGGCACTGAAGCTTTCTTT	CASSLARTGGTEAFF
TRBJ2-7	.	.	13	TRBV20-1	TGCAGTGCTAGTCCGGCGGGGCGATACGAGCAGTACTTC	CSASPAGRYEQYF